The 18 T cell receptor beta chains given below trace back to one sample, sequenced in a study of metastatic and nonmetastatic thyroid tumors. TCRdb re-clonotyped the PCR reads via MiXCR. The sample shows about 8,100 clones, roughly 24% of them seen only once. Each patient went into thyroid surgery without having received any treatment. Input material: tumor tissue. All receptors derive from a female donor with papillary thyroid cancer or a benign thyroid nodule (not recorded which). Some clones in this sample may be carry-over from other donors' samples.

Of note for this clone: Other DNA sequences in the same sample also yield this CDR3. The rearrangement uses TRBV11-2 and TRBJ2-7; no clear D gene. This CDR3 is 12 amino acids long. Trimming cost V 5 bases and J 4 bases, with 9 bases left between them. Germline loops: CDR1 SGHAT, CDR2 FQNNGV. The CDR3 DNA follows: TGTGCCAGCAGCCCCACTGGGTACGAGCAGTACTTC. Its translation: CASSPTGYEQYF.

This clone is termed medium-sized. The same CDR3 arises from other DNA sequences in this sample as well. The V call is TRBV27, the J call TRBJ2-7, with TRBD1 as a possible D gene (5 bases). This CDR3 spans 15 amino acids. With 2 bases removed from V and 3 bases from J, the gap between germline ends came to 14 bases. Germline V gene lookup returns CDR1 MNHEY and CDR2 SMNVEV (reference sequence). The CDR3 sequence is CASSLRQGLFYEQYF. The DNA of the CDR3 is TGTGCCAGCAGTTTACGGCAGGGTTTATTCTACGAGCAGTACTTC.

This clone has a count of ten or more. This chain connects TRBV19 to TRBJ2-5, with a weak D call TRBD1 (6 bases). The CDR3 runs to 15 residues. Germline assignment: CDR1 LNHDA and CDR2 SQIVND (reference sequence). Trimming shortened V by 5 bases and J by 4 bases, and 17 bases separated the two germline ends. The CDR3 spells CASSYRAHLGETQYF. In DNA, the CDR3 is TGTGCCAGTAGTTACAGGGCCCACCTAGGAGAGACCCAGTACTTC.

As regards this clone: One end of the junction does not line up with germline, which may come from a read error. V gene TRBV6-5 combines with J gene TRBJ2-1, with a possible D match to TRBD1 (5 bases). The CDR3 contains 15 residues. The germline CDR1 and CDR2 sequences are MNHEY and SVGAGI. CDR3 nucleotides: TGTGCCAGCAGTGACTCTGGGGCAGCCTACAATGAGCAGTTCTTC. Protein: CASSDSGAAYNEQFF.

This clone has a count of ten or more. The gene calls are TRBV9 and TRBJ1-3, with unresolved D. Germline assignment: CDR1 SGDLS and CDR2 YYNGEE. The CDR3 consists of 15 residues. Trimming left V 0 bases short and J 4 bases short, with 11 bases between. The CDR3 here is CASSVASDLGNTIYF. The CDR3 DNA sequence: TGTGCCAGCAGCGTAGCGTCCGACTTAGGAAACACCATATATTTT.

Ten or more counts support this clone. The rearrangement uses TRBV7-9 and TRBJ1-1, with 8 bases lining up with TRBD1. Germline CDR1 reads SEHNR; CDR2 reads FQNEAQ (reference sequence). Trimming removed 4 bases from V and 8 bases from J; junction bases left unmatched: 6. The length of the CDR3 is 13 residues. For the CDR3, the DNA is TGTGCCAGCAGCTCGCCCAGACAGGGGGAAGCTTTCTTT. Translation gives CASSSPRQGEAFF.

This clone has a count of ten or more. This may arise from a read error, as a much more abundant clone is one base away. Other DNA sequences in this specimen translate into the identical CDR3. The chain joins TRBV6-1 to TRBJ2-2; 8 bases align to TRBD2. The CDR3 runs 17 residues. With V trimmed by 2 bases and J by 6 bases, 11 bases remained unmatched. Germline loops: CDR1 MNHNS, CDR2 SASEGT. CDR3 amino acids: CASSEPPGGPSAGELFF. The CDR3 DNA sequence: TGTGCCAGCAGTGAACCCCCGGGGGGGCCGTCGGCCGGGGAGCTGTTTTTT.

This clone is medium-sized within its sample. The rearrangement uses TRBV20-1 and TRBJ2-2; D remains ambiguous. The ends were cut back, 6 bases at V and 1 base at J, with 6 bases in the middle. The CDR3 has 12 amino acids. CDR1 and CDR2 (germline): DFQATT, SNEGSKA (reference sequence). The CDR3 bases are TGCAGTGCCTTAGAGAACACCGGGGAGCTGTTTTTT. Translated, it gives CSALENTGELFF.

This chain joins TRBV20-1 and TRBJ2-7; 8 bases map to TRBD2. V shed 5 bases and J 7 bases; nucleotides not matched to a gene: 13. Looked up from germline, CDR1 is DFQATT and CDR2 is SNEGSKA (reference sequence). The CDR3 contains 14 residues. CDR3 in DNA: TGCAGTGCTCCTCACATTAGCGGGAATGTTGAGCAGTACTTC. Translation: CSAPHISGNVEQYF.

The V gene is TRBV28, the J gene TRBJ1-2; 9 nucleotides line up with TRBD1. V was pared by 4 bases and J by 8 bases, with 11 bases of the junction left unmatched. CDR1 MDHEN and CDR2 SYDVKM come from the germline V gene. This CDR3 comprises 15 residues. CDR3 DNA: TGTGCCAGCAGTTCATCCGGGACAGGGTCAGGAGGCTACACCTTC. It specifies CASSSSGTGSGGYTF.

V gene TRBV6-1 combines with J gene TRBJ1-3, with a possible D match to TRBD1 (6 bases). This CDR3 comprises 15 residues. Germline V gives CDR1 MNHNS, CDR2 SASEGT. V gave up 6 bases and J gave up 7 bases, with 19 bases separating them. The CDR3 DNA is TGTGCCAGCAGACCAAGGGGGGGTCATACGAACACCATATATTTT. It translates to CASRPRGGHTNTIYF.

This clone has a handful of counts. The V call is TRBV10-3, the J call TRBJ2-7; possibly TRBD1 for D (5 bases). V dropped 7 bases and J dropped 4 bases, with 26 bases sitting between them. This CDR3 has 17 amino acids. From germline, CDR1 is ENHRY and CDR2 SYGVKD. The CDR3: CAIMVWNQGSKWYEQYF. In nucleotides, the CDR3 is TGTGCCATCATGGTTTGGAATCAGGGCTCGAAATGGTACGAGCAGTACTTC.

There are a few counts of this clone. The chain combines TRBV6-2 or TRBV6-3 with TRBJ2-1; TRBD2 agrees at 13 bases. V shed 10 bases, J shed 6 bases, and the junction held 3 bases outside the gene matches. The CDR3 length is 13 residues. Germline assignment: CDR1 MNHEY and CDR2 SVGEGT. The DNA for the CDR3 is TGTGCCACCGGACTAGCGGGAGCCAATGAGCAGTTCTTC. This gives the protein CATGLAGANEQFF.

This sequence joins TRBV20-1 and TRBJ2-7; 7 nucleotides align to TRBD1. The CDR3 is made up of 14 amino acids. Germline V lookup: CDR1 DFQATT, CDR2 SNEGSKA (reference sequence). Unmatched junction bases numbered 9, after V lost 0 bases and J lost 7 bases. The CDR3 region has the DNA TGCAGTGCTAGAGAAGGGACAGCGAAAGAGGAGCAGTACTTC. Amino acid sequence: CSAREGTAKEEQYF.

This clone is medium-sized in the sample. This chain uses TRBV15 with TRBJ2-1; the D gene could be TRBD1 or TRBD2 (5 bases each). There are 12 residues in the CDR3. Germline V CDR1 and CDR2: LNHNV, YYDKDF (reference sequence). Trimming removed 8 bases from V and 10 bases from J, with 15 bases in between. CDR3 in amino acids: CATGGSRVEQFF. The CDR3 nucleotides are TGTGCCACCGGGGGAAGCAGGGTCGAGCAGTTCTTC.

This clone was counted ten times or more. Possible read error: a much larger clone is one base away. The V and J genes are TRBV29-1 and TRBJ1-6, with D uncertain. V dropped 4 bases and J dropped 2 bases, with 15 bases sitting between them. The germline V gene encodes CDR1 SQVTM and CDR2 ANQGSEA. The CDR3 consists of 16 residues. This CDR3 reads CSVVASRSPYNSPLHF. The CDR3 DNA follows: TGCAGCGTTGTCGCAAGTAGAAGCCCCTATAATTCACCCCTCCACTTT.

This clone qualifies as medium-sized. The chain joins TRBV12-3 or TRBV12-4 to TRBJ1-3; possibly TRBD1 for D (5 bases). V lost 5 bases and J lost 5, with 13 bases in between. The CDR3 extends over 14 amino acids. The CDR3 sequence: CASSPQGTRNTIYF. The CDR3 nucleotides are TGTGCCAGCAGTCCCCAGGGTACTCGAAACACCATATATTTT.

This clone rates as medium-sized (0.01 to 0.1%). The genes are TRBV6-6 and TRBJ2-7; D perhaps matches TRBD2 (5 bases). Germline CDR1 and CDR2: MNHNY and SVGAGI (reference sequence). The CDR3 runs 15 residues. Trimming removed 2 bases at V and 3 bases at J, with 14 bases between. DNA for the CDR3: TGTGCCAGCAGTTACCGGACTGGAGGATACTACGAGCAGTACTTC. Protein sequence: CASSYRTGGYYEQYF.